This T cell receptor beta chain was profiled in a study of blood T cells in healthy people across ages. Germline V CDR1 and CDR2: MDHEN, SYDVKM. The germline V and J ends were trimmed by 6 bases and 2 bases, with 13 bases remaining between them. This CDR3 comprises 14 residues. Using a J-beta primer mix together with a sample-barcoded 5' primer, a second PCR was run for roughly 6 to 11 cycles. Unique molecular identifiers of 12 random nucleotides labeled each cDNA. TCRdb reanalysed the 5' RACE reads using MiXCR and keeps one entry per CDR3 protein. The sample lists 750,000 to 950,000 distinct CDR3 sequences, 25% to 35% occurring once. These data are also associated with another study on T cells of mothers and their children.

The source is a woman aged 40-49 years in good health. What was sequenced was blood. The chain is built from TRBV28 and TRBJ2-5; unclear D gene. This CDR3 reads CASSSVRIQETQYF. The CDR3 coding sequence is TGTGCCAGCAGCTCGGTGCGGATACAAGAGACCCAGTACTTC.